This T cell receptor (beta chain) was obtained from a study of cytomegalovirus exposure and HLA in healthy donors. This clone was seen once. What it recognizes is unknown. Whole-study findings and limits: TCR beta sequences reportedly predicted most subjects' HLA-A and HLA-B alleles accurately. The dataset shows that most TCR sequences were rare, while some public TCRs occurred in many donors.

The PCR was carried out with 60 Vbeta primers and 13 Jbeta primers. The method was immunoSEQ multiplex PCR; TCRdb's version includes in-frame clones alone and lacks a portion of them. Of about 120,000 clones listed, more than 60% are singletons. This CDR3 is built from 15 residues. J gave up 7 bases and V 5 bases, and 10 bases lay outside the gene matches. Germline V lookup: CDR1 SEHNR, CDR2 FQNEAQ (reference sequence). This chain joins TRBV7-9 and TRBJ1-5; TRBD1 matches at 8 bases. This TCR came from a female donor in good health and CMV-seronegative. The sequencing input was PBMCs. CDR3 sequence reads: CASSESGTGRQPQHF. CDR3 coding DNA: TGTGCCAGCAGCGAATCCGGGACAGGCAGACAGCCCCAGCATTTT. The full variable domain, in which reference TRBV7-9 and TRBJ1-5 provide the parts outside the CDR3, is DTGVSQNPRHKITKRGQNVTFRCDPISEHNRLYWYRQTLGQGPEFLTYFQNEAQLEKSRLLSDRFSAERPKGSFSTLEIQRTEQGDSAMYLCASSESGTGRQPQHFGDGTRLSIL.